The 2 T cell receptor beta chains below were found in one sample sequenced in a study of sequential checkpoint blockade in melanoma. Treatment reported: randomized to nivolumab then ipilimumab (arm A) or the reverse (arm B). The data were produced by immunoSEQ multiplex PCR, yet TCRdb's version contains in-frame clones alone and is incomplete. The sample contains roughly 19,000 clones, 65% to 85% of which appear only once. This material consisted of CD8+ T cells sorted from blood (inferred from file names), taken from a patient given nivolumab and ipilimumab in sequence. These TCRs come from a human donor with melanoma.

V is TRBV29-1 and J is TRBJ1-2; 10 bases are shared with TRBD1. J was trimmed by 0 bases and V by 4 bases; bases with no gene match: 5. The length of the CDR3 is 15 residues. Germline-derived CDR1 and CDR2 are SQVTM and ANQGSEA. CDR3: CSVGDRGQANYGYTF. In DNA, the CDR3 is TGCAGCGTTGGGGACAGGGGACAAGCTAACTATGGCTACACCTTC. The whole variable domain, filled in from reference TRBV29-1 and TRBJ1-2, reads SAVISQKPSRDICQRGTSLTIQCQVDSQVTMMFWYRQQPGQSLTLIATANQGSEATYESGFVIDKFPISRPNLTFSTLTVSNMSPEDSSIYLCSVGDRGQANYGYTFGSGTRLTVV.

The V gene is TRBV10-2, the J gene TRBJ2-7, with TRBD1 identical over 9 bases. Germline assignment: CDR1 WSHSY and CDR2 SAAADI. The CDR3 spans 14 residues. Unmatched junction bases numbered 6, after V lost 6 bases and J lost 3 bases. CDR3 in DNA: TGCGCCAGCAGCTATCGGGACAGGGACTACGAGCAGTACTTC. Protein: CASSYRDRDYEQYF.